This T cell receptor beta chain was identified during a study of shared clonotypes between healthy human individuals. In the original processing: Filtering differed because ImmunoSEQ produced junction-only sequences that carried no quality scores. Assay used: immunoSEQ multiplex PCR; TCRdb lists only in-frame clones, some missing. For V, J and clone size, that table is used; D and trimming come from the DNA. The table shows some 2.4 million clones, with 93% occurring only once. CD45RA+ naive and CD45RA-negative memory subsets were separated from CD4+ cells. CDR3 length: 18 residues. Germline V lookup: CDR1 MNHNS, CDR2 SASEGT. V lost 1 base, J lost 5 bases, and 13 bases stayed unmatched.

The chain employs TRBV6-1 and TRBJ1-5, with 8 nucleotides matching TRBD1. The clonotype originates from a man aged 18 to 29 in good health. Some clones in this sample may be carry-over from other donors' samples. Source material: naive CD4+ T cells from PBMCs. This sample's subset: CD45RA+ positively selected. CDR3 coding DNA: TGTGCCAGCAGTGAAGAGAGGGGGGCGACAGGGGTGCATCAGCCCCAGCATTTT. Its protein product is CASSEERGATGVHQPQHF.